This T cell receptor (beta chain) appears in the sequencing data of a study of blood T cells in healthy people across ages. PCR was performed a second time for about 7 to 12 cycles using a sample-barcoded 5' primer and a J-beta primer mix. A 12-random-nucleotide template-switch adaptor tagged each cDNA molecule. TCRdb passed the 5' RACE reads through MiXCR, listing each CDR3 protein once. Of approximately 800,000 distinct CDR3 sequences in the sample, roughly three fifths were seen once. The CDR3 contains 14 residues. CDR1 and CDR2 from the germline V gene are LGHNA and YNFKEQ. Trimming took off 0 bases at V and 5 bases at J, with 7 bases between the two ends.

The rearrangement uses TRBV4-2 and TRBJ2-2; D gene unclear. This clonotype was obtained from a man aged 35-49 years in good health. Sequenced material: blood. This CDR3 is CASSQDARTGELFF. The CDR3 coding sequence is TGTGCCAGCAGCCAAGATGCGCGGACCGGGGAGCTGTTTTTT.